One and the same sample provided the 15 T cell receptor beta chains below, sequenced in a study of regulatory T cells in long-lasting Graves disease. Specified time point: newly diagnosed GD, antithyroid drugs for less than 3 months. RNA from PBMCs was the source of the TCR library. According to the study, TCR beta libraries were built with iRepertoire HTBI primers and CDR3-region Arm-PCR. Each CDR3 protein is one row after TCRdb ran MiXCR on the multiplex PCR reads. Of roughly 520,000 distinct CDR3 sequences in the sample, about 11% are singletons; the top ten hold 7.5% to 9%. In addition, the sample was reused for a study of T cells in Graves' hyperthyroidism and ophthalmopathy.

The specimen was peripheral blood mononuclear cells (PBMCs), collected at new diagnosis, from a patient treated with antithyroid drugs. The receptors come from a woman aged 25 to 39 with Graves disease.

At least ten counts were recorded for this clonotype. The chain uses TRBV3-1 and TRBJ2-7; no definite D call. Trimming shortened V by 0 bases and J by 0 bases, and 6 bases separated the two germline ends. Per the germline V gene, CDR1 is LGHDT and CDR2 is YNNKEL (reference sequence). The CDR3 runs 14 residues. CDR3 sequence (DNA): TGTGCCAGCAGCCAAGATCAGAGCTCCTACGAGCAGTACTTC. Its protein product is CASSQDQSSYEQYF.

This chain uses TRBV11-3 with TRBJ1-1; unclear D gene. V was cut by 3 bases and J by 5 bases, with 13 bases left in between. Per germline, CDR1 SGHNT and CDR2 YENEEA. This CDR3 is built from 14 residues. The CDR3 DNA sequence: TGTGCCAGCAGCTTCTTTCGATCGGATACTGAAGCTTTCTTT. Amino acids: CASSFFRSDTEAFF.

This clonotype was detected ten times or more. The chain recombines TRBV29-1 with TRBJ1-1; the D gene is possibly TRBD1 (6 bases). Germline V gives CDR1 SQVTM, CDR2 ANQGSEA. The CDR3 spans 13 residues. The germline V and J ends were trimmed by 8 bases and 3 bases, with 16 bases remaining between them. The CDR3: CSSSDRPYTEAFF. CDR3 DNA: TGCAGCTCGAGCGACAGGCCCTACACTGAAGCTTTCTTT.

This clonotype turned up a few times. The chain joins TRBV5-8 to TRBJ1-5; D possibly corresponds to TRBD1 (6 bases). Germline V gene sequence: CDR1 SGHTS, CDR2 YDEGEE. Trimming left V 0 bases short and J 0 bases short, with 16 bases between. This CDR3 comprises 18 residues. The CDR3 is CASSLDPGDIYSNQPQHF. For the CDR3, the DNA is TGTGCCAGCAGCTTGGATCCAGGGGATATCTATAGCAATCAGCCCCAGCATTTT. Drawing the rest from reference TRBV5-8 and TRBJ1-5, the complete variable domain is EAGVTQSPTHLIKTRGQQATLRCSPISGHTSVYWYQQALGLGLQFLLWYDEGEERNRGNFPPRFSGRQFPNYSSELNVNALELEDSALYLCASSLDPGDIYSNQPQHFGDGTRLSIL.

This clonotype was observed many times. The CDR3 is CASSFFLARGSDYTF. CDR3 coding DNA: TGTGCCAGCAGCTTTTTCTTGGCAAGGGGGAGTGACTACACCTTC. The genes are TRBV7-2 and TRBJ1-2; a possible D gene is TRBD1 (6 bases). Germline lookup yields CDR1 SGHTA and CDR2 FQGNSA. The CDR3 runs 15 residues. The germline V and J ends were trimmed by 3 bases and 10 bases, with 21 bases remaining between them.

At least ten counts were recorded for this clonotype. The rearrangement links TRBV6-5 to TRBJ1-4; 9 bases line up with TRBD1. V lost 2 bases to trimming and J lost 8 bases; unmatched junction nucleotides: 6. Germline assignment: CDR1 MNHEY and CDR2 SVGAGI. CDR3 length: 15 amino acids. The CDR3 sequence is CASSYRDRVYEKLFF. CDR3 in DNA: TGTGCCAGCAGTTACCGGGACAGGGTTTACGAAAAACTGTTTTTT.

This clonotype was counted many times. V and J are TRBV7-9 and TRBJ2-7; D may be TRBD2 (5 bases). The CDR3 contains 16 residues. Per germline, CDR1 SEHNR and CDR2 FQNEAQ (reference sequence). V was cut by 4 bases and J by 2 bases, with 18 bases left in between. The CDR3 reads CASSSRPGAVPYEQYF. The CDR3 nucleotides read TGTGCCAGCAGCTCTCGCCCCGGAGCGGTTCCCTACGAGCAGTACTTC. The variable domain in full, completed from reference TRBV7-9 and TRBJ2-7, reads DTGVSQNPRHKITKRGQNVTFRCDPISEHNRLYWYRQTLGQGPEFLTYFQNEAQLEKSRLLSDRFSAERPKGSFSTLEIQRTEQGDSAMYLCASSSRPGAVPYEQYFGPGTRLTVT.

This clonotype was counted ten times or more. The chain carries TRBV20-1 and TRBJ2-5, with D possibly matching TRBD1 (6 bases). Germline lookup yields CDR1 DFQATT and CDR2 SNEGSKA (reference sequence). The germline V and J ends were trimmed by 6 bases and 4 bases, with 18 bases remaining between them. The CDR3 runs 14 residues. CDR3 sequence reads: CSASQQGRGETQYF. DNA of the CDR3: TGCAGTGCCAGCCAGCAGGGGCGAGGAGAGACCCAGTACTTC.

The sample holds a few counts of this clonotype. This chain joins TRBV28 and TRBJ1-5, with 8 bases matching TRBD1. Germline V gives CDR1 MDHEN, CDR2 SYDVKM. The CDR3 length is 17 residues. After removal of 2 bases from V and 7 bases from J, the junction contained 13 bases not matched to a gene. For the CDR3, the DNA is TGTGCCAGCAGTTTAGACTCCGCAGGGGGCGCTTGGCAGCCCCAGCATTTT. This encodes CASSLDSAGGAWQPQHF.

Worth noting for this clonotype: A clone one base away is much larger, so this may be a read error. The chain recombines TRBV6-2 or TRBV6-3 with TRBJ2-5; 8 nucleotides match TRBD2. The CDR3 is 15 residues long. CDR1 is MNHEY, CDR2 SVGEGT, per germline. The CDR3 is CASGYRRGGQETQYF. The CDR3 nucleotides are TGTGCCAGCGGTTACCGTCGGGGGGGCCAAGAGACCCAGTACTTC.

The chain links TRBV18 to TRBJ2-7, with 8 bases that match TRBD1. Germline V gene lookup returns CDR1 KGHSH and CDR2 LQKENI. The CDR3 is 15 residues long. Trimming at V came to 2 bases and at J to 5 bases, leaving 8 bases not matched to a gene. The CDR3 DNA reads TGTGCCAGCTCACCATTCGGCAGGGGGCAAAACGAGCAGTACTTC. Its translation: CASSPFGRGQNEQYF.

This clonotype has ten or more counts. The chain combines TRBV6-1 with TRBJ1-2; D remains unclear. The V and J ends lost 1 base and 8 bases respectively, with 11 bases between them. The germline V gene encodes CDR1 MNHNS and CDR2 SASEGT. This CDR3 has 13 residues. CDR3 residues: CASSEEIGVGYTF. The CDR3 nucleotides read TGTGCCAGCAGTGAAGAGATTGGAGTAGGCTACACCTTC.

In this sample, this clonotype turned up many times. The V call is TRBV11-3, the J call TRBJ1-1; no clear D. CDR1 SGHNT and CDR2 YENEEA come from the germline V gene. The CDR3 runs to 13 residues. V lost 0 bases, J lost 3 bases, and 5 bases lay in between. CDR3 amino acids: CASSLDGDTEAFF. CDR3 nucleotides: TGTGCCAGCAGCTTAGATGGAGACACTGAAGCTTTCTTT. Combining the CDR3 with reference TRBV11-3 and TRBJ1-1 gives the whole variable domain EAGVVQSPRYKIIEKKQPVAFWCNPISGHNTLYWYLQNLGQGPELLIRYENEEAVDDSQLPKDRFSAERLKGVDSTLKIQPAELGDSAVYLCASSLDGDTEAFFGQGTRLTVV.

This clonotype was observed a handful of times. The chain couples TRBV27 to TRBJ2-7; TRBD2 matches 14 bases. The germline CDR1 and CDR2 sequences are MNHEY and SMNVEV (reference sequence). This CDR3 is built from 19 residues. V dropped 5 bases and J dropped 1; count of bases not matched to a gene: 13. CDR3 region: CASSRKPPGLAGESYEQYF. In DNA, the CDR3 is TGTGCCAGCAGTCGAAAACCCCCGGGACTAGCGGGAGAGTCCTACGAGCAGTACTTC.

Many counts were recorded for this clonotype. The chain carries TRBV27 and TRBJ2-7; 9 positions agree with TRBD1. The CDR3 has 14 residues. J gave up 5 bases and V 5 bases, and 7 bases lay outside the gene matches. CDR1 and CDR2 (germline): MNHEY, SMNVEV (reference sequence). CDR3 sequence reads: CASSPGQGFNEQYF. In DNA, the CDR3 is TGTGCCAGCAGTCCCGGACAGGGGTTCAACGAGCAGTACTTC.